The 10 T cell receptor beta chains below all came from one sample that was sequenced in a study of tumor and adjacent non-tumor tissue in lung cancer. The template was RNA from unsorted bulk tissue. The library came from three nested PCR rounds adapted from ARM-PCR protocols. TCRdb itself ran the multiplex PCR reads through MiXCR, one entry per CDR3 protein. The table records about 120,000 distinct CDR3 sequences, approximately 71% of them present only once. The sequencing sample was made of lung tumor tissue. The receptors originated from a man aged 25 to 40 with non-small cell lung cancer.

The CDR3, as DNA: TGTGCCAGCAGCCGGGGAAGGACAGGGCTCTACGAGCAGTACTTC. Translated, it gives CASSRGRTGLYEQYF. The J gene is TRBJ2-7, the V gene TRBV5-4; TRBD1 agrees at 8 bases. With 4 bases clipped from V and 3 bases from J, the junction kept 9 bases outside the gene matches. Germline V gene lookup returns CDR1 SGHNT and CDR2 YYREEE (reference sequence). This CDR3 contains 15 residues.

This clonotype was recorded at least ten times. The chain uses TRBV20-1 and TRBJ2-1; 8 nucleotides match TRBD2. The CDR3 has 15 residues. Looked up from germline, CDR1 is DFQATT and CDR2 is SNEGSKA (reference sequence). Germline trimming cut 2 bases from V and 0 bases from J; bases unmatched to any gene: 3. The CDR3 sequence is CSARPSGLSYNEQFF. As DNA, the CDR3 is TGCAGTGCTAGACCTAGCGGGCTCTCCTACAATGAGCAGTTCTTC.

This clonotype has at least ten counts. The J gene is TRBJ2-1, the V gene TRBV5-1, with D unresolved. Germline-derived CDR1 and CDR2 are SGHRS and YFSETQ. V lost 0 bases, J lost 6 bases, and 10 bases lay in between. The CDR3 contains 14 residues. CDR3 sequence reads: CASSLDSLSNEQFF. In DNA form, the CDR3 reads TGCGCCAGCAGCTTGGATTCACTTTCCAATGAGCAGTTCTTC.

Concerning this clonotype itself: Compared with germline, one end of the junction differs, possibly owing to a read error. The chain has TRBV28 and TRBJ2-1; D may be TRBD2 (6 bases). The length of the CDR3 is 18 residues. CDR1 MDHEN and CDR2 SYDVKM come from the germline V gene. The DNA for the CDR3 is TGTGTCAGCAGTTCCCCCATAGCGGAGAAGAGCTCCTACATTGAGCAGTTCTTT. This codes for CVSSSPIAEKSSYIEQFF.

This chain joins TRBV12-3 or TRBV12-4 and TRBJ1-5; D ambiguous. The CDR3 spans 17 residues. V lost 3 bases to trimming and J lost 3 bases, with 18 bases between them. The CDR3 loop reads CASSFGRHGVINQPQHF. CDR3 coding DNA: TGTGCCAGCAGTTTCGGGAGACACGGGGTTATCAATCAGCCCCAGCATTTT.

The J gene is TRBJ2-3, the V gene TRBV5-5, with D uncertain. The germline V gene encodes CDR1 SGHKS and CDR2 YYEKEE (reference sequence). The CDR3 runs to 13 residues. V was clipped by 7 bases and J by 4 bases, with 13 bases between them. This CDR3 is CASGVHPADTQYF. CDR3 nucleotide sequence: TGTGCCAGCGGCGTCCATCCCGCAGATACGCAGTATTTT. The full variable domain, with the rest looked up from reference TRBV5-5 and TRBJ2-3, is DAGVTQSPTHLIKTRGQQVTLRCSPISGHKSVSWYQQVLGQGPQFIFQYYEKEERGRGNFPDRFSARQFPNYSSELNVNALLLGDSALYLCASGVHPADTQYFGPGTRLTVL.

With regard to this clonotype: Compared with germline, one end of the junction differs, possibly owing to a read error. The chain combines TRBV20-1 with TRBJ2-1, with TRBD1 matching 7 bases. This CDR3 spans 14 amino acids. CDR1 is DFQATT and CDR2 is SNEGSKA in the germline V gene (reference sequence). The CDR3 is CSARAAGGYNEQLF. DNA for the CDR3: TGCAGTGCTAGAGCGGCAGGGGGTTATAATGAGCAGCTCTTC.

Points on this clonotype: No conserved phenylalanine or tryptophan is present at the end of the CDR3, so a read error is the likely explanation. The chain recombines TRBV11-3 with TRBJ2-1; D unclear. This CDR3 contains 11 residues. The V end was cut by 1 base, the J end by 8 bases, with 3 bases between. Germline CDR1 and CDR2: SGHNT and YENEEA. The CDR3 DNA sequence: TGTGCCAGCAGCTTAGCCTATGAGCAGTTCCTA. Residues: CASSLAYEQFL.

Turning to this clonotype: Because the CDR3 is missing its conserved closing phenylalanine or tryptophan, this is likely a read error. This sequence joins TRBV6-6 and TRBJ2-3; no clear D gene. The CDR3 sequence is 13 residues long. Germline-derived CDR1 and CDR2 are MNHNY and SVGAGI (reference sequence). The CDR3 spells CASSSGYSDAQYI. Written as DNA, the CDR3 is TGTGCCAGCAGCTCTGGCTATTCAGATGCGCAGTATATT.

Worth noting for this clonotype: One end of the junction fails to match germline, which may point to a read error. J is TRBJ1-1 and V is TRBV6-2 or TRBV6-3; 7 nucleotides align to TRBD1. This CDR3 contains 13 residues. Germline lookup yields CDR1 MNHEY and CDR2 SVGEGT. Written as DNA, the CDR3 is TGTGCCGGCAGACAGGGTGAGAACACTGAAGCTTTCTTT. This codes for CAGRQGENTEAFF.